Presented here are 24 T cell receptor beta chains from one specimen sequenced in a study of T cell responses to AZD1222 COVID-19 vaccine. Only in-frame clones appear in the TCRdb table, and some are missing; sequencing was by immunoSEQ multiplex PCR. This table holds roughly 100,000 clones, 87% found once. The sequences come from peripheral blood, collected 28 days after the second AZD1222 dose. Source of these receptors: an adult who received the AZD1222 COVID-19 vaccine.

This clone turned up a few times. V and J are TRBV5-1 and TRBJ2-1; possibly TRBD2 for D (6 bases). The CDR3 has 14 amino acids. Germline V gene sequence: CDR1 SGHRS, CDR2 YFSETQ. Trimming left V 1 base short and J 4 bases short, with 9 bases between. CDR3 sequence: CASSLSEGYNEQFF. The CDR3 DNA reads TGCGCCAGCAGCTTGTCGGAGGGATACAATGAGCAGTTCTTC.

The V and J genes are TRBV10-3 and TRBJ1-4, with a tentative D call TRBD1 (6 bases). The V end was cut by 2 bases, the J end by 2 bases, with 12 bases between. The CDR3 sequence is 16 residues long. CDR1 and CDR2 from the germline V gene are ENHRY and SYGVKD. CDR3 in amino acids: CAISELGGLTNEKLFF. CDR3 nucleotides: TGTGCCATCAGTGAGCTTGGGGGCCTCACTAATGAAAAACTGTTTTTT.

The gene calls are TRBV20-1 and TRBJ1-1, with TRBD1 matching 7 bases. Trimming at V came to 3 bases and at J to 2 bases, leaving 3 bases not matched to a gene. There are 13 residues in the CDR3. From germline, CDR1 is DFQATT and CDR2 SNEGSKA (reference sequence). The CDR3 loop is CSASGTANTEAFF. The CDR3 DNA reads TGCAGTGCTAGTGGGACAGCAAACACTGAAGCTTTCTTT.

V and J are TRBV11-2 and TRBJ1-3; D perhaps matches TRBD1 (5 bases). The V and J ends lost 3 bases and 1 base respectively, with 22 bases between them. There are 19 residues in the CDR3. Germline loops: CDR1 SGHAT, CDR2 FQNNGV. The CDR3 DNA follows: TGTGCCAGCAGCTTCCCTACTAAGACAGCACCCACGTCTGGAAACACCATATATTTT. It encodes CASSFPTKTAPTSGNTIYF.

The rearrangement joins TRBV19 to TRBJ2-2, with TRBD1 matching 8 bases. V lost 5 bases to trimming and J lost 0 bases; unmatched junction nucleotides: 5. This CDR3 spans 16 amino acids. Germline CDR1 reads LNHDA; CDR2 reads SQIVND (reference sequence). CDR3 DNA sequence: TGTGCCAGTAGTCTGAACAGGGGGACGAACACCGGGGAGCTGTTTTTT. This encodes CASSLNRGTNTGELFF.

This clone was recorded only once. V is TRBV6-6 and J is TRBJ2-7; 9 positions agree with TRBD1. With 8 bases clipped from V and 1 base from J, the junction kept 6 bases outside the gene matches. The CDR3 extends over 14 amino acids. The germline CDR1 and CDR2 sequences are MNHNY and SVGAGI (reference sequence). The CDR3 reads CASLAGTGSYEQYF. CDR3 bases: TGTGCCAGCCTTGCCGGGACAGGGTCCTACGAGCAGTACTTC.

The V call is TRBV30, the J call TRBJ1-2, with 7 bases fitting TRBD1. V lost 3 bases to trimming and J lost 5 bases; unmatched junction nucleotides: 18. Germline V gene lookup returns CDR1 GTSNPN and CDR2 SVGIG (reference sequence). CDR3 length: 17 residues. This chain's CDR3 is CAWSEQGMLNHRYGYTF. CDR3 nucleotide sequence: TGTGCCTGGAGCGAACAGGGGATGCTGAACCACCGGTATGGCTACACCTTC.

V is TRBV6-4 and J is TRBJ2-5; TRBD2 agrees at 12 bases. This CDR3 spans 15 amino acids. The ends lost 5 bases at V and 5 bases at J; junction bases unmatched: 6. CDR1 is MRHNA, CDR2 SNTAGT, per germline. The CDR3 protein is CASSQTSGSGETQYF. Written as DNA, the CDR3 is TGTGCCAGCAGTCAGACTAGCGGGAGTGGGGAGACCCAGTACTTC.

This rearrangement joins TRBV14 to TRBJ2-7; D gene ambiguous. In germline, CDR1 is SGHDN, CDR2 FVKESK. This CDR3 region has 11 residues. V lost 1 base and J 8 bases, leaving 6 bases between the germline ends. CDR3 sequence (DNA): TGTGCCAGCAGCCAAGGTCCCCAGCAGTACTTC. As protein: CASSQGPQQYF.

This clone was seen just once. The DNA for the CDR3 is TGTGCCAGCAGCTTCTCCGGGACAACTAATGAAAAACTGTTTTTT. This codes for CASSFSGTTNEKLFF. The chain recombines TRBV9 with TRBJ1-4, with no clear D. The germline CDR1 and CDR2 sequences are SGDLS and YYNGEE. V was pared by 4 bases and J by 0 bases, with 10 bases between. This CDR3 contains 15 residues.

This clone was found a few times. The chain links TRBV2 to TRBJ1-6; possible D gene TRBD1, 5 bases. V was cut by 1 base and J by 8 bases, with 12 bases left in between. The CDR3 is made up of 15 amino acids. The germline V gene has CDR1 SNHLY and CDR2 FYNNEI. The CDR3 protein is CASSEGPGTHSPLHF. The CDR3 bases are TGTGCCAGCAGTGAAGGACCGGGGACTCATTCACCCCTCCACTTT.

The chain has TRBV30 and TRBJ1-4; D is perhaps TRBD1 (5 bases). The V gene lost 4 bases and the J gene lost 4 bases, with 10 bases spanning the gap. This CDR3 is 13 amino acids long. CDR1 is GTSNPN, CDR2 SVGIG, per germline (reference sequence). The CDR3 reads CAWMTDFNEKLFF. The CDR3 bases are TGTGCCTGGATGACAGACTTTAATGAAAAACTGTTTTTT.

The V call is TRBV5-8, the J call TRBJ1-3; TRBD1 is a possible D gene (6 bases). Trimming removed 1 base at V and 7 bases at J, with 18 bases between. Germline V gene sequence: CDR1 SGHTS, CDR2 YDEGEE. The CDR3 runs 16 residues. This CDR3 is CASSLFVGQGTNTIYF. As DNA, the CDR3 is TGTGCCAGCAGCTTGTTTGTAGGGCAGGGGACGAACACCATATATTTT.

The chain has TRBV7-2 and TRBJ2-3; 7 nucleotides agree with TRBD2. Germline V gene sequence: CDR1 SGHTA, CDR2 FQGNSA. The CDR3 extends over 15 amino acids. With V trimmed by 3 bases and J by 4 bases, 7 bases remained unmatched. DNA for the CDR3: TGTGCCAGCAGCTTGCTAGGACTAGGCTCAGATACGCAGTATTTT. Residues: CASSLLGLGSDTQYF.

The rearrangement joins TRBV6-5 to TRBJ2-3; the match to TRBD1 covers 8 bases. The CDR3 contains 13 residues. The germline gives CDR1 MNHEY, CDR2 SVGAGI. The V segment lost 9 bases and the J segment 3 bases; nucleotides outside the gene matches: 5. CDR3 loop: CASAGTGTDTQYF. The CDR3 nucleotides are TGTGCCAGTGCCGGGACAGGAACAGATACGCAGTATTTT.

CDR3 nucleotide sequence: TGTGCCAGCAGCCTACTACGACAGGGAAGCAATCAGCCCCAGCATTTT. Translating gives CASSLLRQGSNQPQHF. The gene calls are TRBV28 and TRBJ1-5, with 7 nucleotides matching TRBD1. Losses at the gene ends were 6 bases for V and 1 base for J; bases not matched to a gene: 9. The CDR3 has 16 amino acids. Germline lookup yields CDR1 MDHEN and CDR2 SYDVKM.

The CDR3 loop is CASSFWDRENTGELFF. The CDR3 DNA is TGTGCCAGCAGCTTTTGGGACAGGGAGAACACCGGGGAGCTGTTTTTT. The chain couples TRBV28 to TRBJ2-2; 9 positions match TRBD1. The CDR3 is 16 residues long. Looked up from germline, CDR1 is MDHEN and CDR2 is SYDVKM. J gave up 1 base and V 6 bases, and 6 bases lay outside the gene matches.

The CDR3 loop reads CASRKEATNEKLFF. CDR3 DNA sequence: TGTGCCAGCAGAAAGGAGGCTACTAATGAAAAACTGTTTTTT. V and J are TRBV6-6 and TRBJ1-4, with D uncertain. The CDR3 runs to 14 residues. The germline gives CDR1 MNHNY, CDR2 SVGAGI (reference sequence). V lost 6 bases to trimming and J lost 2 bases, with 10 bases between them.

The rearrangement links TRBV28 to TRBJ2-1; D tentatively reads TRBD1 or TRBD2 (5 bases each). The germline V gene encodes CDR1 MDHEN and CDR2 SYDVKM. The CDR3 runs 15 residues. Deletions cut 7 bases from V and 9 bases from J, with 22 bases between. The CDR3 reads CASITMGVPGSEQFF. DNA for the CDR3: TGTGCCAGCATTACGATGGGGGTTCCGGGATCTGAGCAGTTCTTC.

This sequence joins TRBV7-9 and TRBJ2-3, with D possibly TRBD2 on 6 matching bases. The CDR3 is made up of 15 amino acids. The germline V and J ends were trimmed by 4 bases and 2 bases, with 13 bases remaining between them. Germline CDR1 SEHNR, CDR2 FQNEAQ (reference sequence). The CDR3 DNA follows: TGTGCCAGCAGCTCCCTAGGCGGGGCCACAGATACGCAGTATTTT. This translates into CASSSLGGATDTQYF.

DNA for the CDR3: TGCAGCGTTGAGGAATGGGGGCAAACACTCACAGATACGCAGTATTTT. Translated, it gives CSVEEWGQTLTDTQYF. This chain links TRBV29-1 with TRBJ2-3; weak D call: TRBD1 (6 bases). Trimming pared 3 bases from V and 2 bases from J, leaving 18 bases between. The CDR3 is 16 amino acids. Germline loops: CDR1 SQVTM, CDR2 ANQGSEA.

This sequence joins TRBV30 and TRBJ1-2; TRBD1 agrees at 8 bases. With V trimmed by 8 bases and J by 8 bases, 19 bases remained unmatched. This CDR3 has 15 residues. Germline V gene sequence: CDR1 GTSNPN, CDR2 SVGIG (reference sequence). The chain's CDR3 is CAHRGRQGAFVGYTF. DNA of the CDR3: TGTGCCCATAGAGGTCGGCAGGGGGCTTTCGTCGGCTACACCTTC.

This clone came up once. This same CDR3 is encoded by further DNA sequences in the sample. V gene TRBV19 combines with J gene TRBJ1-6; weak D call: TRBD1 (6 bases). V lost 4 bases, J lost 10 bases, and 11 bases lay in between. Germline CDR1 LNHDA, CDR2 SQIVND (reference sequence). The CDR3 runs 13 residues. The CDR3 sequence is CASSTTGYSPLHF. The CDR3 DNA sequence: TGTGCCAGTAGTACGACAGGTTACTCACCCCTCCACTTT.

The rearrangement joins TRBV6-5 to TRBJ2-3, with 8 bases identical to TRBD2. Germline CDR1 MNHEY, CDR2 SVGAGI. The CDR3 covers 13 residues. The V gene end was trimmed by 6 bases and the J gene end by 3 bases; junction bases not matched to a gene: 2. CDR3 DNA sequence: TGTGCCAGCAGGTTAGCGGGAACAGATACGCAGTATTTT. As protein: CASRLAGTDTQYF.